This T cell receptor beta chain derives from a study of Ad26.COV2.S vaccination and SARS-CoV-2 variants. Study in general: The Ad26.COV2.S arm of the COV1001 trial was where the donor was placed. Participants got Ad26.COV2.S intramuscularly, once or twice 56 days apart.

TCRdb keeps only in-frame clones here, not all; method: immunoSEQ multiplex PCR. The sample records hundreds of thousands of clones, around 90% being singletons. The treatment was: around 19 received Ad26.COV2.S at low or high dose, single or two shots; about 5 received placebo; per-sample allocation not given. Material that was analyzed had been drawn on day 63 after the first vaccine or placebo injection. Points from the study as a whole: Substantial post-vaccination breadth of spike-specific CD8+ and CD4+ T cell responses was reported. Responses of T cells in total may have been underestimated by the TCR breadth and depth analyses.

This clone has only a few counts. Its cognate antigen is unknown. Between the trimmed V and J ends, which lost 3 bases and 10 bases, there was a span of 16 bases. The V gene's germline CDR1 is GTSNPN and CDR2 SVGIG (reference sequence). The CDR3 spans 14 residues. The sample in question was peripheral blood, obtained in a trial of Ad26.COV2.S vaccine versus placebo. The receptor was derived from a person between 18 and 60 years old who received the Ad26.COV2.S COVID-19 vaccine or a placebo. The chain carries TRBV30 and TRBJ1-6, with unresolved D. The CDR3 nucleotides are TGTGCCTGGAGGTTACTAATTGAGTCGTCACCCCTCCACTTT. Its protein is CAWRLLIESSPLHF.